This TCR beta chain derives from a study of PD-1 blockade in classical Hodgkin lymphoma. Profiling relied on immunoSEQ multiplex PCR, and the TCRdb table lists in-frame clones only, not all of them. The sample includes tens of thousands of clones, approximately 92% of them seen just once. As to this clone: What it recognizes is unknown.

CDR3 length: 13 amino acids. Germline assignment: CDR1 SGHTA and CDR2 FQGTGA. The V gene lost 3 bases and the J gene lost 0 bases, with 6 bases spanning the gap. After autologous stem cell transplantation all patients relapsed, and prior brentuximab vedotin exposure differed between cohorts. Study observations and caveats: Significantly greater TCR diversity emerged by C4D1 in CD4+ cells but not CD8+ cells. Before treatment, complete responders showed about the same diversity as newly diagnosed patients. In newly diagnosed patients, baseline TCR diversity was reportedly below that of healthy donors.

V usage is TRBV7-3 and J usage is TRBJ2-7; no firm D call. The sample here was peripheral blood mononuclear cells (PBMCs), taken at baseline. The receptor was isolated from a human donor with classical Hodgkin lymphoma. The CDR3 nucleotides are TGTGCCAGCAGCTTTGGGGTCTCCTACGAGCAGTACTTC. It codes for CASSFGVSYEQYF.